The clone carrying this T cell receptor beta chain appeared a single time. V dropped 2 bases and J dropped 6; count of bases not matched to a gene: 16. The CDR3 length is 18 residues. Germline V gives CDR1 SGHRS, CDR2 YFSETQ. The method was immunoSEQ multiplex PCR; TCRdb's version includes in-frame clones alone and lacks a portion of them. Found here are approximately 130,000 clones, roughly nine tenths of them singletons; the top ten hold 9.5%. The entry originates in a study of T cell responses to AZD1222 COVID-19 vaccine. This specimen consisted of peripheral blood, obtained 28 days after the second AZD1222 dose. The chain recombines TRBV5-1 with TRBJ1-5; TRBD1 aligns across 8 bases. The TCR sequence derives from an adult who received the AZD1222 COVID-19 vaccine. CDR3: CASSFQPQDREGGQPQHF. CDR3 nucleotides: TGCGCCAGCAGCTTCCAACCGCAGGACAGGGAGGGAGGTCAGCCCCAGCATTTT.